This TCR beta chain was sequenced for a study of response to subunit inactivated influenza vaccine. TCRdb used MiXCR to reprocess the RT-PCR reads, holding one entry per CDR3 protein. The sample holds around 790,000 distinct CDR3 sequences; 21% are singletons and the top ten take about a tenth. The CDR3 has 14 residues. Germline-derived CDR1 and CDR2 are SGHRS and YFSETQ. The V end lost 0 bases, the J end lost 3 bases, and 8 bases lay between the germline ends. Whole-study results and caveats: Each seasonal influenza vaccination, the authors suggested, recruits few new T cells.

In this sample, this clonotype turned up many times. Its antigen is undetermined. The source is a man aged 45-65 years who received an inactivated influenza vaccine. The chain employs TRBV5-1 and TRBJ2-3, with D hard to call. The sequenced sample was PBMCs from blood, obtained about 5 days after vaccination. The DNA for the CDR3 is TGCGCCAGCAGCTTGGTTGCAGGTACAGATACGCAGTATTTT. Amino acid sequence: CASSLVAGTDTQYF.